This entry describes one T cell receptor (beta chain). Its antigen is currently unknown. Only in-frame clones appear in the TCRdb table, and some are missing; sequencing was by immunoSEQ multiplex PCR. The data contain over 120,000 clones, approximately 92% of them singletons. The data belong to a study of T cell responses to AZD1222 COVID-19 vaccine. Study-wide context: Pooled together were second doses at about 4 or about 12 weeks.

Whole-study findings and limits: The CD4 TCRs associated with vaccination extended across spike and predominated at 160-218 and 743-854.

The CDR3 has 16 residues. CDR1 and CDR2 from the germline V gene are SGDLS and YYNGEE. Trimming took off 0 bases at V and 0 bases at J, with 10 bases between the two ends. This chain connects TRBV9 to TRBJ1-3; D unclear. The source material was peripheral blood, sampled on day 0 of AZD1222 vaccination. The sequence derives from an adult in good health. The CDR3 spells CASSVDSGYSGNTIYF. The CDR3 nucleotides read TGTGCCAGCAGCGTAGATTCAGGATACTCTGGAAACACCATATATTTT.